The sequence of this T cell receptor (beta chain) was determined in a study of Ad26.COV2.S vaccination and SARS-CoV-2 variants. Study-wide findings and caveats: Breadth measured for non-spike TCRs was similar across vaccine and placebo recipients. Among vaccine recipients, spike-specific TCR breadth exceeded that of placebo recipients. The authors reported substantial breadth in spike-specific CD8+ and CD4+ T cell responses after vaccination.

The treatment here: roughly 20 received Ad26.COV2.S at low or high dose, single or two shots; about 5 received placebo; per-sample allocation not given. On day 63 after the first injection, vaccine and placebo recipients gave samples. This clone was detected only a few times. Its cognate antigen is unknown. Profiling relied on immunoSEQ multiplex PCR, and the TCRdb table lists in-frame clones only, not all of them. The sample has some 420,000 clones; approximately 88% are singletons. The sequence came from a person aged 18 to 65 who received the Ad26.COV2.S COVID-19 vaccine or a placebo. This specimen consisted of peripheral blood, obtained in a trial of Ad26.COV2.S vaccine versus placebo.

In DNA form, the CDR3 reads TGTGCCAGCAGTTGGACTAGCGGGGGGGCCGGGGAGCTGTTTTTT. It codes for CASSWTSGGAGELFF. This chain uses TRBV6-2 or TRBV6-3 with TRBJ2-2; 15 bases are shared with TRBD2. Germline CDR1 reads MNHEY; CDR2 reads SVGEGT. The CDR3 runs 15 residues. Unmatched junction bases numbered 0, after V lost 4 bases and J lost 6 bases.